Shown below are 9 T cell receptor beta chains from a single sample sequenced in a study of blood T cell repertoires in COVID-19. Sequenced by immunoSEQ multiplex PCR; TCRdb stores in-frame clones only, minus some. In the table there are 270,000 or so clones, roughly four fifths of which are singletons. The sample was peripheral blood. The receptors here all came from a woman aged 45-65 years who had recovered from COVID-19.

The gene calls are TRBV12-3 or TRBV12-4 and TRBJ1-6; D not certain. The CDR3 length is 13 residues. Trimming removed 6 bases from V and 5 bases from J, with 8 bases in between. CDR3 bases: TGTGCCAGCAGCCCCCGGGATAATTCACCCCTCCACTTT. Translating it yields CASSPRDNSPLHF.

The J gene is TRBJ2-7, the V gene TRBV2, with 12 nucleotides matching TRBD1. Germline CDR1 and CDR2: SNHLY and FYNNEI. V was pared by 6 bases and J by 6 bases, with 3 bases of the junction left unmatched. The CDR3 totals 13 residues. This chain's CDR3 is CASSPGQGAEQYF. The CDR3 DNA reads TGTGCCAGCAGCCCGGGACAGGGGGCCGAGCAGTACTTC.

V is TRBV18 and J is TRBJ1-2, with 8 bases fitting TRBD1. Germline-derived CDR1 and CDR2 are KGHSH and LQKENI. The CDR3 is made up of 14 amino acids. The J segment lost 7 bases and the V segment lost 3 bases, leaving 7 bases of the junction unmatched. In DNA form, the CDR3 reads TGTGCCAGCTCACCCACTCAGGGGGCTTTTGGCTACACCTTC. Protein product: CASSPTQGAFGYTF.

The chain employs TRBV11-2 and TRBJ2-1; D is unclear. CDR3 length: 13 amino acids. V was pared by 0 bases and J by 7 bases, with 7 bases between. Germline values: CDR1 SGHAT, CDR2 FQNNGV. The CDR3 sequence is CASSLDRQNEQFF. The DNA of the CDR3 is TGTGCCAGCAGCTTAGATCGACAAAATGAGCAGTTCTTC.

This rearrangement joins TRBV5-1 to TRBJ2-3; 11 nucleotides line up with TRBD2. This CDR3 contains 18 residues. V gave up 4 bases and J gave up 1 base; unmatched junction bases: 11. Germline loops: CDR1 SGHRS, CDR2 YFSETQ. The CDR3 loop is CASSQASGGTTRTDTQYF. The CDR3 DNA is TGCGCCAGCAGCCAAGCTAGCGGGGGGACTACACGCACAGATACGCAGTATTTT.

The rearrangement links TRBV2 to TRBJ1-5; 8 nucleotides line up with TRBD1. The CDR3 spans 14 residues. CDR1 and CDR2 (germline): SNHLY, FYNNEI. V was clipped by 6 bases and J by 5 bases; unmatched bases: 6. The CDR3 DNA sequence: TGTGCCAGCAGCGCGGACAGGGAATATCAGCCCCAGCATTTT. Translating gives CASSADREYQPQHF.

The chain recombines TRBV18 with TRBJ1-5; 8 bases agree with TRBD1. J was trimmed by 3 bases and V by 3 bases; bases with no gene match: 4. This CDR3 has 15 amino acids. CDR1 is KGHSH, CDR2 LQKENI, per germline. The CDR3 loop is CASSPTGVANQPQHF. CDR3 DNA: TGTGCCAGCTCACCGACAGGGGTGGCCAATCAGCCCCAGCATTTT.

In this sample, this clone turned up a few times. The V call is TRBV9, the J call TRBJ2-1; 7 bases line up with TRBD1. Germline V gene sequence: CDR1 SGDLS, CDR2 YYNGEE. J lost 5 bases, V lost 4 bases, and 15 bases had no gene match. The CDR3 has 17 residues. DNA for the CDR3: TGTGCCAGCAGCTCCGACCGAGGGGGCCGAGGAGACAATGAGCAGTTCTTC. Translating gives CASSSDRGGRGDNEQFF.

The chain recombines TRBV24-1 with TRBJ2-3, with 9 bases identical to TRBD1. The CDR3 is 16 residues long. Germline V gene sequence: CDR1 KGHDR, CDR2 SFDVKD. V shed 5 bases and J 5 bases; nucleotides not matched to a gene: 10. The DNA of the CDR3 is TGTGCCACCAGTGGTGCGGGGACAGGGACGAGAGATACGCAGTATTTT. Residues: CATSGAGTGTRDTQYF.